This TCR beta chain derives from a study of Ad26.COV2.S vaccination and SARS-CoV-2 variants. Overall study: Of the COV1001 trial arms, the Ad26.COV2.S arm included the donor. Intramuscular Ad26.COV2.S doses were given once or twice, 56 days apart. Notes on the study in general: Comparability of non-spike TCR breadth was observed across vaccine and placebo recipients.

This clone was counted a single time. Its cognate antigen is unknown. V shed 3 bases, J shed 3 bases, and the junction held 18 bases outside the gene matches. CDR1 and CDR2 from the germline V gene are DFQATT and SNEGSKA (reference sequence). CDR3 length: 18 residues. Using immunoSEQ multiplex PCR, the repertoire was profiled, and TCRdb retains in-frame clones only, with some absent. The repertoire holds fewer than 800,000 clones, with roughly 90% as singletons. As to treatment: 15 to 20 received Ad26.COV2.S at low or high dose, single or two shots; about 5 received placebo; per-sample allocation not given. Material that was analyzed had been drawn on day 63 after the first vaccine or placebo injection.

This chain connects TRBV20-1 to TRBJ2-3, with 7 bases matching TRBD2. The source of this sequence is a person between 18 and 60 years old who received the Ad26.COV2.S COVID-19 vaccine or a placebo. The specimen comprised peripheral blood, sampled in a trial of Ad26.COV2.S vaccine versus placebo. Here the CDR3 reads CSASVWEGYSWETDTQYF. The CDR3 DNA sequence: TGCAGTGCTAGTGTATGGGAGGGCTATTCCTGGGAAACAGATACGCAGTATTTT.